Below, one TCR beta chain is given with its context. Its target is unknown. Deletions cut 3 bases from V and 6 bases from J, with 13 bases between. The CDR3 runs 14 residues. Germline V gene sequence: CDR1 LGHNA, CDR2 YNFKEQ. The entry originates in a study of T cells after yellow fever vaccination. For the study at large: Researchers used SMART-Seq v4 Ultra Low Input to prepare fractions that had low cell numbers.

The study, taken as a whole, reports: Overlap between CD4 and CD8 compartments was detected for a small share of clonotypes.

5'RACE template switching produced TCR cDNA carrying a universal primer site and UMIs. TCRdb used MiXCR to reprocess the 5' RACE reads, holding one entry per CDR3 protein. The sample consists of approximately 250,000 distinct CDR3 sequences, about 5% of them appearing once. This TCR was sampled from a man between 18 and 29 years old who received the YFV17D yellow fever vaccine. The source material was CD4+ T cells sorted from PBMCs, sampled on the day of the yellow fever booster vaccination. The chain employs TRBV4-2 and TRBJ2-3, with a tentative D call TRBD1 (5 bases). The CDR3 bases are TGTGCCAGCAGCCAGGTAACAGGTAGCGATACGCAGTATTTT. This codes for CASSQVTGSDTQYF.